The text below deals with one T cell receptor (beta chain). The target antigen is unknown. Each donor supplied approximately 10 milliliters of peripheral blood. Per-sample PBMC isolation yielded at least 6.5 million cells. The record originates from a study of blood T cells in healthy people across ages. Regarding the study as a whole: Older age coincided with a roughly linear decline in TCR beta diversity per million T cells.

The length of the CDR3 is 12 residues. V gave up 3 bases and J gave up 8 bases, with 8 bases separating them. Then a second PCR, running roughly 7 to 11 cycles, was carried out with a sample-barcoded 5' primer and a J-beta primer mix. Each of the cDNA molecules was tagged by a template-switch adaptor with 12 random nucleotides. TCRdb re-called the 5' RACE reads through MiXCR, storing one row per CDR3 protein. The top ten clones hold roughly 2.1% of a sample with 1.5 million to 2 million distinct CDR3 sequences, around half of them seen once. This chain links TRBV12-3 or TRBV12-4 with TRBJ2-1; maybe TRBD1 (5 bases). Sequenced: blood. This receptor was taken from a middle-aged woman in good health. The CDR3 coding sequence is TGTGCCAGCAGTTTTACCAGGGATGAGCAGTTCTTC. This codes for CASSFTRDEQFF.